A single sample gave rise to the 25 T cell receptor beta chains below, sequenced in a study of metastatic and nonmetastatic thyroid tumors. Before thyroid surgery, none of the patients had received any treatment. TCRdb ran MiXCR on the PCR reads. This table has roughly 40,000 clones, 12% appearing once. Sequencing was done on a sample of blood. Source of these receptors: a male donor with papillary thyroid cancer or a benign thyroid nodule (not recorded which). Some clones in this sample may be carry-over from other donors' samples.

This chain joins TRBV9 and TRBJ2-2; D remains unclear. Germline CDR1 reads SGDLS; CDR2 reads YYNGEE. Between the trimmed V and J ends, which lost 4 bases and 4 bases, there was a span of 2 bases. The CDR3 is 11 amino acids. In nucleotides, the CDR3 is TGTGCCAGCAGCTGCACCGGGGAGCTGTTTTTT. This sequence encodes CASSCTGELFF.

This clone was seen only a few times. The chain employs TRBV6-2 or TRBV6-3 and TRBJ1-5; D ambiguous. The germline CDR1 and CDR2 sequences are MNHEY and SVGEGT. Trimming left V 7 bases short and J 7 bases short, with 11 bases between. The CDR3 runs to 12 residues. CDR3 nucleotides: TGTGCCAGCATGTTCGCAGTCCAGCCCCAGCATTTT. Translating it yields CASMFAVQPQHF.

Comments on this clone: Being one base from a much bigger clone, this may be a read error. This specimen includes other DNA sequences encoding the same CDR3. The rearrangement links TRBV7-7 to TRBJ2-6; no clear D. There are 16 residues in the CDR3. Germline lookup yields CDR1 SSHAT and CDR2 FNYEAQ (reference sequence). CDR3 sequence reads: CASSPLGPAGANVLTF. Written as DNA, the CDR3 is TGTGCTAGCAGCCCTCTCGGACCCGCTGGGGCCAACGTCCTGACTTTC.

This clone was picked up many times. The rearrangement links TRBV27 to TRBJ1-1, with 8 nucleotides matching TRBD1. J lost 11 bases, V lost 3 bases, and 11 bases had no gene match. Germline V CDR1 and CDR2: MNHEY, SMNVEV (reference sequence). This CDR3 comprises 14 residues. CDR3 amino acids: CASSFRGQGAGAFF. DNA of the CDR3: TGTGCCAGCAGTTTTCGCGGACAGGGTGCAGGGGCTTTCTTT.

This clone qualifies as medium-sized. The chain is built from TRBV27 and TRBJ2-7, with TRBD2 matching over 8 bases. CDR1 and CDR2 (germline): MNHEY, SMNVEV (reference sequence). Trimming took 2 bases from V and 2 from J; bases not matched to a gene: 2. The CDR3 is made up of 14 amino acids. The CDR3 spells CASSLRTSTYEQYF. The CDR3 DNA reads as TGTGCCAGCAGTTTAAGGACTAGCACCTACGAGCAGTACTTC.

A remark on this clone: At one boundary the junction diverges from the germline segment, which might be a read error. The rearrangement joins TRBV6-5 to TRBJ2-2, with a tentative D call TRBD2 (5 bases). Germline V gene data show CDR1 as MNHEY and CDR2 as SVGAGI. The CDR3 length is 13 residues. The CDR3 loop reads CASSYVNIGELLF. CDR3 DNA sequence: TGTGCCAGCAGTTACGTAAACATCGGGGAGCTGCTTTTT.

At least ten counts were recorded for this clone. The chain combines TRBV10-1 with TRBJ2-2, with D hard to call. Germline V CDR1 and CDR2: WNHNN, SYGVQD (reference sequence). This CDR3 has 13 residues. Trimming shortened V by 6 bases and J by 3 bases, and 8 bases separated the two germline ends. The CDR3 sequence is CASSLGYTGELFF. For the CDR3, the DNA is TGCGCCAGCAGCCTCGGATACACCGGGGAGCTGTTTTTT.

This clone was detected many times. The sample carries other DNA sequences with the same CDR3. CDR3 protein: CASSFGNERRQPQHF. As DNA, the CDR3 is TGTGCCAGCAGTTTCGGTAATGAAAGGCGTCAGCCCCAGCATTTT. The chain combines TRBV12-3 or TRBV12-4 with TRBJ1-5; D is unresolved. Trimming stripped 3 bases from V and 6 bases from J, with 15 bases between. CDR3 length: 15 residues.

At least ten counts were recorded for this clone. The CDR3 loop is CSAHTGRGSYEQYF. The DNA for the CDR3 is TGCAGTGCTCACACAGGGCGCGGATCCTACGAGCAGTACTTC. This chain joins TRBV20-1 and TRBJ2-7, with D maybe TRBD1 (6 bases). The CDR3 contains 14 residues. The V and J ends lost 5 bases and 1 base respectively, with 15 bases between them. Germline V gene sequence: CDR1 DFQATT, CDR2 SNEGSKA (reference sequence).

This clone occurred many times. CDR3 amino acids: CASSYLGREDTQYF. In DNA, the CDR3 is TGTGCCAGCAGTTACTTAGGGAGGGAAGATACGCAGTATTTT. The chain has TRBV6-5 and TRBJ2-3, with 7 bases that match TRBD2. The CDR3 loop spans 14 amino acids. V lost 1 base to trimming and J lost 5 bases; unmatched junction nucleotides: 3. CDR1 MNHEY and CDR2 SVGAGI come from the germline V gene.

Remarks on this clone: A read error may explain this, as a much larger clone is one base away. The same CDR3 can be traced to other DNA sequences in this sample. V and J are TRBV5-4 and TRBJ2-3; TRBD2 matches at 8 bases. After removal of 3 bases from V and 2 bases from J, the junction contained 14 bases not matched to a gene. The CDR3 is made up of 18 amino acids. The germline CDR1 and CDR2 sequences are SGHNT and YYREEE (reference sequence). The CDR3 region has the DNA TGTGCCAGCAGCTGGGGGATTGGAGCGGGAGCTAACACAGATACGCAGTATTTT. It encodes CASSWGIGAGANTDTQYF.

This clone came up many times. Compared with germline, one end of the junction differs, possibly owing to a read error. The chain joins TRBV6-5 to TRBJ2-1; 12 nucleotides align to TRBD2. Per germline, CDR1 MNHEY and CDR2 SVGAGI. The CDR3 consists of 16 residues. CDR3 residues: CASRYSGLAGNNEQFF. The CDR3 DNA reads as TGTGCCAGCAGGTACTCGGGACTAGCGGGCAACAATGAGCAGTTCTTC.

Of note for this clone: A much larger clone sits a single nucleotide away, making a read error possible. V gene TRBV5-1 combines with J gene TRBJ2-5; D call uncertain. There are 13 residues in the CDR3. With 2 bases removed from V and 3 bases from J, the gap between germline ends came to 8 bases. Germline CDR1 SGHRS, CDR2 YFSETQ. This chain's CDR3 is CASSFGVEETQYF. DNA of the CDR3: TGCGCCAGCAGCTTTGGGGTAGAAGAGACCCAGTACTTC.

This clone appeared a few times. It may be a read error: a sequence one base away is much more abundant. The chain recombines TRBV19 with TRBJ2-6; D remains ambiguous. The V end was cut by 5 bases, the J end by 0 bases, with 5 bases between. The CDR3 is 14 residues long. Germline V gives CDR1 LNHDA, CDR2 SQIVND (reference sequence). CDR3 sequence reads: CASSVHSGANVLTF. The CDR3, as DNA: TGTGCCAGTAGTGTTCACTCTGGGGCCAACGTCCTGACTTTC.

This clone appeared many times. The chain joins TRBV20-1 to TRBJ2-7; the match to TRBD1 covers 7 bases. Germline V gene lookup returns CDR1 DFQATT and CDR2 SNEGSKA (reference sequence). J gave up 6 bases and V 2 bases, and 7 bases lay outside the gene matches. This CDR3 is built from 13 residues. CDR3 loop: CSARPKDRSEQYF. In DNA form, the CDR3 reads TGCAGTGCTAGACCAAAGGACAGGTCCGAGCAGTACTTC.

The rearrangement links TRBV4-3 to TRBJ1-6; the D is unclear. In germline, CDR1 is LGHNA, CDR2 YSLEER. Trimming stripped 0 bases from V and 10 bases from J, with 4 bases between. The CDR3 is 12 amino acids. This CDR3 is CASSQDRSPLHF. CDR3 in DNA: TGCGCCAGCAGCCAAGATCGATCACCCCTCCACTTT.

This clone was picked up a small number of times. J is TRBJ2-7 and V is TRBV20-1; 10 bases match TRBD2. Germline CDR1 DFQATT, CDR2 SNEGSKA (reference sequence). This CDR3 has 15 residues. CDR3 in DNA: TGCAGCGACCCCTCACTAGCGGGAACCTCCTACGAGCAGTACTTC. It is translated as CSDPSLAGTSYEQYF.

This clone was picked up many times. V usage is TRBV11-1 and J usage is TRBJ2-3, with D uncertain. Between the trimmed V and J ends, which lost 5 bases and 5 bases, there was a span of 17 bases. Per the germline V gene, CDR1 is SGHAT and CDR2 is FQDESV (reference sequence). This CDR3 contains 15 residues. The CDR3 DNA sequence: TGTGCCAGCAGCCCACGGAGCGCGCTCCTAGATACGCAGTATTTT. Translation: CASSPRSALLDTQYF.

This clone was counted at least ten times. CDR3 sequence: CSATLTHQREGPQETQYF. CDR3 bases: TGCAGTGCTACACTCACTCACCAGCGGGAGGGCCCTCAGGAGACCCAGTACTTC. The J gene is TRBJ2-5, the V gene TRBV20-1; 10 bases match TRBD2. CDR1 is DFQATT and CDR2 is SNEGSKA in the germline V gene (reference sequence). Germline trimming cut 4 bases from V and 5 bases from J; bases unmatched to any gene: 19. This CDR3 contains 18 residues.

This clone was seen repeatedly, ten times or more. V and J are TRBV6-2 or TRBV6-3 and TRBJ2-3; TRBD2 matches at 10 bases. The ends lost 10 bases at V and 5 bases at J; junction bases unmatched: 3. Germline V lookup: CDR1 MNHEY, CDR2 SVGEGT. This CDR3 is 12 amino acids long. CDR3 bases: TGTGCCATCAGGACTAGCGGAGATACGCAGTATTTT. It specifies CAIRTSGDTQYF.

This clone has at least ten counts. The chain uses TRBV19 and TRBJ1-1; D gene unclear. The V and J ends lost 10 bases and 0 bases respectively, with 12 bases between them. The CDR3 sequence is 13 residues long. CDR1 and CDR2 from the germline V gene are LNHDA and SQIVND (reference sequence). CDR3 residues: CATSGSLNTEAFF. The CDR3, as DNA: TGTGCCACCTCGGGCAGCCTGAACACTGAAGCTTTCTTT.

This clone was recorded many times. J is TRBJ2-3 and V is TRBV28; 7 nucleotides align to TRBD2. With V trimmed by 6 bases and J by 3 bases, 12 bases remained unmatched. CDR1 and CDR2 from the germline V gene are MDHEN and SYDVKM. This CDR3 spans 16 amino acids. CDR3 nucleotide sequence: TGTGCCAGCAGACCAGAGGGGAGGGCCGGGACAGATACGCAGTATTTT. It encodes CASRPEGRAGTDTQYF.

This clone is categorized as large (0.1 to 1%). The gene calls are TRBV6-1 and TRBJ2-7; a weak D match, TRBD2 (5 bases). The CDR3 extends over 15 amino acids. Trimming pared 6 bases from V and 4 bases from J, leaving 19 bases between. Germline V gives CDR1 MNHNS, CDR2 SASEGT. The CDR3 loop reads CASSLGSSGPYEQYF. CDR3 nucleotides: TGTGCCAGCAGCCTGGGGTCCAGCGGCCCTTACGAGCAGTACTTC.

The rearrangement links TRBV12-3 or TRBV12-4 to TRBJ2-7; D remains unclear. The length of the CDR3 is 14 residues. V was cut by 5 bases and J by 7 bases, with 18 bases left in between. The CDR3 DNA is TGTGCCAGCAGTGCCGGGCCCCGTCCATGGGAGCAGTACTTC. It encodes CASSAGPRPWEQYF.

CDR3 in DNA: TGCGCCAGCAGCTTGGAGGGGACAGGGGAAGAAAAACTGTTTTTT. This gives the protein CASSLEGTGEEKLFF. V is TRBV5-1 and J is TRBJ1-4; TRBD1 matches at 10 bases. The CDR3 is 15 amino acids. The V gene's germline CDR1 is SGHRS and CDR2 YFSETQ. V lost 0 bases to trimming and J lost 8 bases; unmatched junction nucleotides: 4.